These 29 T cell receptor beta chains came from one sample sequenced in a study of shared clonotypes between healthy human individuals. Assay: immunoSEQ multiplex PCR; the TCRdb copy retains only in-frame clones and omits some. Among some 1.1 million clones listed, 70% to 80% were seen once. Input material: memory CD4+ T cells from PBMCs. Regarding subset: CD45RA-negative fraction. Receptor source: a man in his late teens or twenties in good health. Some clones in this sample may be carry-over from other donors' samples.

The rearrangement uses TRBV23-1 and TRBJ2-1; weak D call: TRBD1 (6 bases). TRBV23-1 carries the ORF label, with uncertain function. There are 14 residues in the CDR3. Trimming stripped 8 bases from V and 5 bases from J, with 16 bases between. The CDR3, as DNA: TGCGCCAGCCAATATGGGGGCCTACACAATGAGCAGTTCTTC. Translating it yields CASQYGGLHNEQFF.

The chain recombines TRBV5-4 with TRBJ1-1, with a possible D match to TRBD1 (5 bases). V lost 0 bases and J lost 5, with 14 bases in between. The CDR3 is made up of 15 amino acids. Germline V lookup: CDR1 SGHNT, CDR2 YYREEE (reference sequence). CDR3 nucleotide sequence: TGTGCCAGCAGCTTGGCCGGGTTTGAGGGGACTGAAGCTTTCTTT. Its protein product is CASSLAGFEGTEAFF.

The rearrangement joins TRBV28 to TRBJ2-7; D is perhaps TRBD1 (5 bases). Germline CDR1 is MDHEN and CDR2 is SYDVKM. V lost 4 bases and J 0 bases, leaving 10 bases between the germline ends. The CDR3 covers 14 residues. Here the CDR3 reads CASSWGGSSYEQYF. CDR3 DNA: TGTGCCAGCAGTTGGGGCGGTAGCTCCTACGAGCAGTACTTC. The variable domain in full, with the rest retrieved from reference TRBV28 and TRBJ2-7, is DVKVTQSSRYLVKRTGEKVFLECVQDMDHENMFWYRQDPGLGLRLIYFSYDVKMKEKGDIPEGYSVSREKKERFSLILESASTNQTSMYLCASSWGGSSYEQYFGPGTRLTVT.

The chain has TRBV27 and TRBJ2-1, with 9 bases identical to TRBD1. The germline V gene has CDR1 MNHEY and CDR2 SMNVEV (reference sequence). V shed 7 bases, J shed 6 bases, and the junction held 10 bases outside the gene matches. The CDR3 has 15 residues. The CDR3 DNA follows: TGTGCCAGCACCGGGCCGGGACAGGGAACCAATGAGCAGTTCTTC. Its protein product is CASTGPGQGTNEQFF.

This chain connects TRBV4-1 to TRBJ2-7; D possibly corresponds to TRBD2 (6 bases). CDR3 length: 16 residues. Trimming stripped 1 base from V and 0 bases from J, with 13 bases between. Per germline, CDR1 MGHRA and CDR2 YSYEKL. CDR3 sequence (DNA): TGCGCCAGCAGCCAAGTAATAGCGGAAAGCTCCTACGAGCAGTACTTC. Residues: CASSQVIAESSYEQYF.

This chain joins TRBV11-2 and TRBJ1-3, with unresolved D. V lost 0 bases to trimming and J lost 9 bases, with 9 bases between them. The CDR3 spans 13 residues. Germline V lookup: CDR1 SGHAT, CDR2 FQNNGV. The CDR3, as DNA: TGTGCCAGCAGCTTAGACAGCGCTCGCACCATATATTTT. It encodes CASSLDSARTIYF.

V is TRBV13 and J is TRBJ1-1; 9 bases are shared with TRBD1. The ends lost 5 bases at V and 3 bases at J; junction bases unmatched: 1. From germline, CDR1 is PRHDT and CDR2 FYEKMQ (reference sequence). The CDR3 extends over 13 amino acids. The CDR3 protein is CASSRQGDTEAFF. The CDR3 nucleotides read TGTGCCAGCAGCCGACAGGGGGACACTGAAGCTTTCTTT.

Here the CDR3 DNA reads TGTGCCAGCGGGGCTGATTCCTACGAGCAGTACTTC. It yields the protein CASGADSYEQYF. V usage is TRBV2 and J usage is TRBJ2-7; D is possibly TRBD1 (5 bases). The V end was cut by 8 bases, the J end by 1 base, with 9 bases between. Looked up from germline, CDR1 is SNHLY and CDR2 is FYNNEI. This CDR3 has 12 amino acids.

The chain has TRBV2 and TRBJ1-2; D remains ambiguous. In germline, CDR1 is SNHLY, CDR2 FYNNEI. V lost 1 base, J lost 2 bases, and 5 bases lay in between. This CDR3 has 13 amino acids. The CDR3 spells CASSEGTNYGYTF. The CDR3 coding sequence is TGTGCCAGCAGTGAAGGGACGAACTATGGCTACACCTTC.

The chain joins TRBV2 to TRBJ1-3; D remains unclear. The V and J ends lost 6 bases and 4 bases respectively, with 10 bases between them. Germline loops: CDR1 SNHLY, CDR2 FYNNEI. The CDR3 has 13 amino acids. Here the CDR3 DNA reads TGTGCCAGCAGAAAGGACCGGGGAAACACCATATATTTT. Protein sequence: CASRKDRGNTIYF.

The rearrangement uses TRBV14 and TRBJ2-1; 8 bases fit TRBD2. V lost 0 bases and J lost 13; bases outside the gene matches: 8. The CDR3 covers 14 residues. Looked up from germline, CDR1 is SGHDN and CDR2 is FVKESK. The DNA of the CDR3 is TGTGCCAGCAGCCAAGATTTGAGGAGCGGGAGACAGTTCTTC. It codes for CASSQDLRSGRQFF.

The table lists this clone with a few counts. Other DNA sequences in the same sample also yield this CDR3. V gene TRBV7-2 combines with J gene TRBJ2-7, with no clear D. Trimming left V 3 bases short and J 5 bases short, with 5 bases between. The CDR3 is made up of 11 amino acids. The V gene's germline CDR1 is SGHTA and CDR2 FQGNSA. This chain's CDR3 is CASSLVDEQYF. The CDR3 DNA is TGTGCCAGCAGCTTGGTAGACGAGCAGTACTTC.

This clone turned up a few times. The CDR3 reads CASSEDRGLLQGYTF. The CDR3 coding sequence is TGTGCCAGTAGTGAAGACAGGGGGCTCCTTCAGGGCTACACCTTC. This chain links TRBV19 with TRBJ1-2; 10 nucleotides align to TRBD1. The CDR3 has 15 residues. The J segment lost 8 bases and the V segment lost 5 bases, leaving 11 bases of the junction unmatched. Per germline, CDR1 LNHDA and CDR2 SQIVND (reference sequence).

The chain links TRBV13 to TRBJ2-1; the match to TRBD1 covers 7 bases. The CDR3 is made up of 15 amino acids. V trimming: 5 bases; J trimming: 2 bases; junction bases outside the gene matches: 6. The germline V gene has CDR1 PRHDT and CDR2 FYEKMQ (reference sequence). The DNA of the CDR3 is TGTGCCAGCAGCGTCGGGACAGAGACCTACAATGAGCAGTTCTTC. Translated, it gives CASSVGTETYNEQFF.

V and J are TRBV7-2 and TRBJ1-1, with no clear D. Trimming pared 5 bases from V and 1 base from J, leaving 5 bases between. The CDR3 runs to 12 residues. CDR1 and CDR2 from the germline V gene are SGHTA and FQGNSA. CDR3 DNA sequence: TGTGCCAGCAGCGTACAGAACACTGAAGCTTTCTTT. It specifies CASSVQNTEAFF.

The chain combines TRBV9 with TRBJ2-1; 9 nucleotides align to TRBD2. Germline V CDR1 and CDR2: SGDLS, YYNGEE. Germline trimming cut 0 bases from V and 4 bases from J; bases unmatched to any gene: 8. This CDR3 has 17 amino acids. The CDR3 sequence: CASSVDGGLAPYNEQFF. CDR3 coding DNA: TGTGCCAGCAGCGTAGATGGTGGACTAGCGCCTTACAATGAGCAGTTCTTC. The full variable domain, its missing parts supplied by reference TRBV9 and TRBJ2-1, is DSGVTQTPKHLITATGQRVTLRCSPRSGDLSVYWYQQSLDQGLQFLIQYYNGEERAKGNILERFSAQQFPDLHSELNLSSLELGDSALYFCASSVDGGLAPYNEQFFGPGTRLTVL.

J is TRBJ1-2 and V is TRBV30; a weak D match, TRBD1 (5 bases). The CDR3 runs to 14 residues. Germline V gene lookup returns CDR1 GTSNPN and CDR2 SVGIG (reference sequence). Between the trimmed V and J ends, which lost 0 bases and 4 bases, there was a span of 12 bases. The CDR3 loop is CAWSVTGLTYGYTF. The CDR3 DNA sequence: TGTGCCTGGAGTGTAACGGGACTGACCTATGGCTACACCTTC.

The table lists this clone with a few counts. V usage is TRBV29-1 and J usage is TRBJ1-2; D gene ambiguous. The germline gives CDR1 SQVTM, CDR2 ANQGSEA. CDR3 length equals 11 residues. Trimming took 5 bases from V and 4 from J, leaving 8 bases between them. CDR3 loop: CSVLQSYGYTF. Here the CDR3 DNA reads TGCAGCGTTTTACAGTCCTATGGCTACACCTTC. Filled out from reference TRBV29-1 and TRBJ1-2, the complete variable domain reads SAVISQKPSRDICQRGTSLTIQCQVDSQVTMMFWYRQQPGQSLTLIATANQGSEATYESGFVIDKFPISRPNLTFSTLTVSNMSPEDSSIYLCSVLQSYGYTFGSGTRLTVV.

The rearrangement uses TRBV15 and TRBJ1-2; perhaps TRBD1 as D (5 bases). The CDR3 consists of 16 residues. Germline loops: CDR1 LNHNV, CDR2 YYDKDF (reference sequence). V lost 0 bases to trimming and J lost 7 bases, with 18 bases between them. CDR3: CATSRDAGGRLGGYTF. CDR3 nucleotides: TGTGCCACCAGCAGAGATGCGGGGGGTAGATTGGGTGGCTACACCTTC. The variable domain in full, completed from reference TRBV15 and TRBJ1-2, reads DAMVIQNPRYQVTQFGKPVTLSCSQTLNHNVMYWYQQKSSQAPKLLFHYYDKDFNNEADTPDNFQSRRPNTSFCFLDIRSPGLGDTAMYLCATSRDAGGRLGGYTFGSGTRLTVV.

V is TRBV25-1 and J is TRBJ2-7; TRBD1 aligns across 9 bases. The CDR3 has 14 amino acids. CDR1 MGHDK and CDR2 SYGVNS come from the germline V gene. V lost 6 bases, J lost 3 bases, and 6 bases stayed unmatched. CDR3 region: CASRAGTGSYEQYF. CDR3 DNA: TGTGCCAGCAGGGCCGGGACAGGGAGCTACGAGCAGTACTTC.

The chain has TRBV5-4 and TRBJ2-3, with 9 nucleotides matching TRBD2. The length of the CDR3 is 18 residues. J lost 0 bases, V lost 0 bases, and 8 bases had no gene match. From germline, CDR1 is SGHNT and CDR2 YYREEE (reference sequence). The chain's CDR3 is CASSLGSGSPRSTDTQYF. The CDR3 coding sequence is TGTGCCAGCAGCTTGGGTAGCGGGAGTCCTCGGAGCACAGATACGCAGTATTTT.

The V and J genes are TRBV5-6 and TRBJ2-7; D gene uncertain. Germline V gives CDR1 SGHDT, CDR2 YYEEEE. Deletions cut 4 bases from V and 3 bases from J, with 8 bases between. CDR3 size: 12 residues. The chain's CDR3 is CASSEWSYEQYF. DNA for the CDR3: TGTGCCAGCAGCGAGTGGAGCTACGAGCAGTACTTC.

This rearrangement joins TRBV7-2 to TRBJ1-1; D not certain. This CDR3 comprises 14 residues. The V gene lost 5 bases and the J gene lost 0 bases, with 10 bases spanning the gap. Germline values: CDR1 SGHTA, CDR2 FQGNSA. The chain's CDR3 is CASSLILMNTEAFF. CDR3 coding DNA: TGTGCCAGCAGCCTAATCCTCATGAACACTGAAGCTTTCTTT.

This clone was observed many times. The V gene is TRBV7-8, the J gene TRBJ1-5; D unclear. This CDR3 has 13 residues. The V and J ends lost 5 bases and 3 bases respectively, with 8 bases between them. Germline CDR1 is SGHVS and CDR2 is FQNEAQ. CDR3 region: CASSQNNNQPQHF. The CDR3 bases are TGTGCCAGCAGCCAAAACAACAATCAGCCCCAGCATTTT. Combining the CDR3 with reference TRBV7-8 and TRBJ1-5 gives the whole variable domain GAGVSQSPRYKVAKRGQDVALRCDPISGHVSLFWYQQALGQGPEFLTYFQNEAQLDKSGLPSDRFFAERPEGSVSTLKIQRTQQEDSAVYLCASSQNNNQPQHFGDGTRLSIL.

At least ten counts were recorded for this clone. V usage is TRBV15 and J usage is TRBJ2-1; 9 bases match TRBD2. Trimming at V came to 0 bases and at J to 8 bases, leaving 8 bases not matched to a gene. The CDR3 sequence is 16 residues long. Germline CDR1 and CDR2: LNHNV and YYDKDF (reference sequence). CDR3 sequence: CATSRDTGLAIDEQFF. The CDR3, as DNA: TGTGCCACCAGCAGAGATACGGGACTAGCTATCGATGAGCAGTTCTTC.

This chain uses TRBV7-2 with TRBJ2-1; no clear D gene. The length of the CDR3 is 15 residues. V gave up 1 base and J gave up 3 bases, with 10 bases separating them. Germline values: CDR1 SGHTA, CDR2 FQGNSA. This CDR3 is CASSLDWQNYNEQFF. The CDR3 DNA sequence: TGTGCCAGCAGCTTAGACTGGCAAAACTACAATGAGCAGTTCTTC.

The gene calls are TRBV28 and TRBJ2-7; 15 bases match TRBD2. The CDR3 spans 18 residues. V was pared by 5 bases and J by 2 bases, with 10 bases of the junction left unmatched. Germline V gene sequence: CDR1 MDHEN, CDR2 SYDVKM. The CDR3 nucleotides are TGTGCCAGCAGTCCCCATCTTGGACTAGCGGGAGGGACCTACGAGCAGTACTTC. This translates into CASSPHLGLAGGTYEQYF.

This chain uses TRBV18 with TRBJ1-5; D remains ambiguous. The V gene lost 3 bases and the J gene lost 7 bases, with 13 bases spanning the gap. Germline values: CDR1 KGHSH, CDR2 LQKENI. The CDR3 loop spans 14 amino acids. CDR3 protein: CASSPTPQAQPQHF. CDR3 DNA: TGTGCCAGCTCACCCACACCCCAGGCCCAGCCCCAGCATTTT.

The chain couples TRBV11-2 to TRBJ2-5; TRBD2 matches at 8 bases. The CDR3 contains 17 residues. V shed 5 bases, J shed 7 bases, and the junction held 18 bases outside the gene matches. Germline V lookup: CDR1 SGHAT, CDR2 FQNNGV. The CDR3 DNA sequence: TGTGCCAGCAGCCTCGCCAGCTTGATAGCGGGGTCTGGGACCCAGTACTTC. Protein sequence: CASSLASLIAGSGTQYF.